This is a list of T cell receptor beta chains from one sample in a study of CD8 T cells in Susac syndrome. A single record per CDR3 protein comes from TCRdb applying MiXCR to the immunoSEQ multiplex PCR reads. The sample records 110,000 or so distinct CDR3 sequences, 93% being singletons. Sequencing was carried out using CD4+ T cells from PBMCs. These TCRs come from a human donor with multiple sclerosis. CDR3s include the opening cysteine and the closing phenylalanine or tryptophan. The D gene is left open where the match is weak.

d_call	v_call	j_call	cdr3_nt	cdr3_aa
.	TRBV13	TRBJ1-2	TGTGCCAGCAGCCCGACTGGGACCTATGGCTACACCTTC	CASSPTGTYGYTF
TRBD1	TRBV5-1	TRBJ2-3	TGCGCCAGCAGCTTGGAAGCTTTCCTAGGGGGCGGGGATACGCAGTATTTT	CASSLEAFLGGGDTQYF
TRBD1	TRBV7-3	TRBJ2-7	TGTGCCAGCAGCTCAGTACCGGGACAGGACCTCGAGCAGTACTTC	CASSSVPGQDLEQYF
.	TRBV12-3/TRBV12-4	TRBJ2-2	TGTGCCAGCAGGCCGGGACACGGCACCGGGGAGCTGTTTTTT	CASRPGHGTGELFF
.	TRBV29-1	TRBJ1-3	TGCAGCGTTGTGAGAAGCTCTGGAAACACCATATATTTT	CSVVRSSGNTIYF
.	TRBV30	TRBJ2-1	TGTGCCTGGAGGGCAGGGTCGGCTGAGCAGTTCTTC	CAWRAGSAEQFF
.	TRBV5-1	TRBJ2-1	TGCGCCAGCAGCTTGGAAACCAATGAGCAGTTCTTC	CASSLETNEQFF
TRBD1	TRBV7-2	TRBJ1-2	TGTGCCAGCAGCCCGTCCCGGGACAGGGATCTCAACACCTTC	CASSPSRDRDLNTF
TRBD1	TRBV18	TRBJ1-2	TGTGCCAGCTCACCGGAACAGGGGTTGGGCTACACCTTC	CASSPEQGLGYTF
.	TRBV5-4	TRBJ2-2	TGTGCCAGCAGCTTGGAGTTGAACACCGGGGAGCTGTTTTTT	CASSLELNTGELFF